The rows below give T cell receptor beta chains drawn from one sample of a study of T cells in Graves' hyperthyroidism and ophthalmopathy. TCRdb itself ran the multiplex PCR reads through MiXCR, one entry per CDR3 protein. The table includes some 760,000 distinct CDR3 sequences, roughly 15% detected once. What was sequenced was blood. These receptors originate from a young woman with Graves' hyperthyroidism. The CDR3 runs from the conserved cysteine through the conserved F or W. The D gene is left open where the match is weak. Expanded clones get a size class; other rows say once, few or many, or leave the size out.

d_call j_call clone_size v_call cdr3_aa cdr3_nt
TRBD1 TRBJ1-2 few TRBV19 CASTTPQPTGKISGYTF TGTGCCAGTACTACACCCCAACCGACAGGGAAGATCTCAGGCTACACCTTC
NA TRBJ2-7 many TRBV30 CAWSLDPYEQYF TGTGCCTGGAGCTTGGACCCCTACGAGCAGTACTTC
NA TRBJ2-6 many TRBV3-1 CASSPGPHSGANVLTF TGTGCCAGCAGCCCGGGACCACACTCTGGGGCCAACGTCCTGACTTTC
NA TRBJ1-1 many TRBV29-1 CSGQQGMNTEAFF TGCAGCGGACAACAGGGCATGAACACTGAAGCTTTCTTT
NA TRBJ2-7 NA TRBV6-1 CASRYDQGNSYEQYF TGTGCCAGCAGGTATGATCAGGGAAACTCCTACGAGCAGTACTTC
NA TRBJ1-3 few TRBV12-5 CASANGPGTGNTIYF TGTGCTAGTGCCAACGGACCCGGAACTGGAAACACCATATATTTT
NA TRBJ1-2 many TRBV6-1 CASSQTGGAGGYTF TGTGCCAGCAGCCAGACGGGGGGGGCAGGGGGCTACACCTTC
NA TRBJ2-7 NA TRBV28 CASSRASYYEQYF TGTGCCAGCAGCCGCGCCAGCTACTACGAGCAGTACTTC
TRBD1 TRBJ2-7 NA TRBV28 CASSGLDRGRLSSYEQYF TGTGCCAGCAGCGGTCTGGACAGGGGGCGCTTAAGCTCCTACGAGCAGTACTTC
NA TRBJ1-1 many TRBV4-1 CASKWTEDMNTEAFF TGCGCCAGCAAATGGACAGAAGATATGAACACTGAAGCTTTCTTT
NA TRBJ1-6 NA TRBV30 CAGNTIYTNPPHF TGTGCCGGCAATACGATCTATACTAATCCCCCCCACTTT
NA TRBJ2-3 few TRBV7-9 CASSLALRAVTDTQYF TGTGCCAGCAGCTTAGCCCTCCGTGCCGTCACAGATACGCAGTATTTT
NA TRBJ2-1 many TRBV12-3/TRBV12-4 CASSFRVPNEQFF TGTGCCAGCAGTTTTCGGGTCCCCAATGAGCAGTTCTTC
TRBD2 TRBJ2-3 few TRBV6-1 CASRATGAGGPTDTQYF TGTGCCAGCAGGGCCACTGGAGCGGGAGGGCCGACAGATACGCAGTATTTT